The 27 T cell receptor beta chains below all came from one sample that was sequenced in a study of blood T cell repertoires in COVID-19. Measured with immunoSEQ multiplex PCR; TCRdb has only the in-frame clones, and not every one. The table lists fewer than 350,000 clones, more than 80% of them singletons, with about 6.8% in the top ten. Sequenced material: peripheral blood. The source of these receptors is a woman aged 25 to 39 with COVID-19, enrolled during active disease.

The chain couples TRBV12-3 or TRBV12-4 to TRBJ1-5, with a weak D call TRBD1 (6 bases). This CDR3 is 13 amino acids long. Trimming stripped 11 bases from V and 2 bases from J, with 13 bases between. The DNA for the CDR3 is TGTGCCTGCTGGTCAGGGGGCAATCAGCCCCAGCATTTT. It encodes CACWSGGNQPQHF.

The J gene is TRBJ2-3, the V gene TRBV4-2; 11 bases map to TRBD2. V was pared by 0 bases and J by 4 bases, with 12 bases of the junction left unmatched. The CDR3 contains 19 residues. Germline CDR1 is LGHNA and CDR2 is YNFKEQ. CDR3 sequence reads: CASSQDGTSGVGGADTQYF. In DNA, the CDR3 is TGTGCCAGCAGCCAAGATGGGACTAGCGGAGTTGGTGGAGCAGATACGCAGTATTTT.

The chain is built from TRBV12-3 or TRBV12-4 and TRBJ1-2; 8 bases map to TRBD1. J was trimmed by 5 bases and V by 5 bases; bases with no gene match: 4. This CDR3 is built from 13 residues. CDR3 loop: CASSTGGRYGYTF. The CDR3 nucleotides are TGTGCCAGCAGTACAGGGGGACGATATGGCTACACCTTC.

The chain links TRBV28 to TRBJ1-5; D may be TRBD1 (5 bases). The ends were cut back, 6 bases at V and 9 bases at J, with 12 bases in the middle. The CDR3 has 12 amino acids. The germline V gene has CDR1 MDHEN and CDR2 SYDVKM. The CDR3 sequence: CASRIQGGPQHF. In DNA form, the CDR3 reads TGTGCCAGCAGAATCCAGGGAGGGCCCCAGCATTTT.

This chain's CDR3 is CASVHSRGSEQYF. For the CDR3, the DNA is TGTGCCAGCGTACACTCCAGGGGATCCGAGCAGTACTTC. This sequence joins TRBV2 and TRBJ2-7; weak D call: TRBD1 (6 bases). The length of the CDR3 is 13 residues. Germline CDR1 reads SNHLY; CDR2 reads FYNNEI. Trimming took off 8 bases at V and 6 bases at J, with 17 bases between the two ends.

The J gene is TRBJ2-5, the V gene TRBV3-1 (or the pseudogene TRBV3-2); 13 nucleotides agree with TRBD2. CDR1 and CDR2 from the germline V gene are LGHDT and YNNKEL (reference sequence). The trim removed 4 bases at V and 4 bases at J, leaving 9 bases unmatched. This CDR3 comprises 17 residues. The CDR3 DNA reads as TGTGCCAGCAGCCTCGGACTAGCGGGAGAGGGAGCAGAGACCCAGTACTTC. The encoded protein is CASSLGLAGEGAETQYF.

The V call is TRBV7-2, the J call TRBJ1-6, with D unclear. The CDR3 totals 16 residues. Trimming took 4 bases from V and 7 from J, leaving 17 bases between them. Germline V gives CDR1 SGHTA, CDR2 FQGNSA. The CDR3 DNA is TGTGCCAGCAGCTCTAATCCTGGCGGCGGAAATTCACCCCTCCACTTT. Its protein is CASSSNPGGGNSPLHF.

The rearrangement links TRBV6-5 to TRBJ2-1, with 9 positions matching TRBD2. This CDR3 has 15 residues. Germline CDR1 is MNHEY and CDR2 is SVGAGI. With V trimmed by 4 bases and J by 3 bases, 4 bases remained unmatched. The CDR3 DNA sequence: TGTGCCAGCAGTTTAGCGGGAGCGGACTACAATGAGCAGTTCTTC. Residues: CASSLAGADYNEQFF.

V is TRBV12-3 or TRBV12-4 and J is TRBJ1-1; D is possibly TRBD1 (6 bases). The CDR3 contains 12 residues. The V gene lost 6 bases and the J gene lost 7 bases, with 12 bases spanning the gap. The CDR3 protein is CASRGGGFEAFF. The CDR3 DNA follows: TGTGCCAGCAGGGGCGGGGGCTTTGAAGCTTTCTTT.

This chain links TRBV7-3 with TRBJ2-7; TRBD2 might be the D (6 bases). The CDR3 is made up of 16 amino acids. V was pared by 2 bases and J by 1 base, with 15 bases between. CDR1 is SGHTA and CDR2 is FQGTGA in the germline V gene. The DNA for the CDR3 is TGTGCCAGCAGCTTAGACAGCCGGGACTGGTCCTACGAGCAGTACTTC. Translated: CASSLDSRDWSYEQYF.

This clone has only one observation. This chain joins TRBV24-1 and TRBJ1-1, with D maybe TRBD1 (5 bases). The ends were cut back, 11 bases at V and 5 bases at J, with 17 bases in the middle. The CDR3 is 13 residues long. Per germline, CDR1 KGHDR and CDR2 SFDVKD. CDR3 protein: CAISTPGSTEAFF. CDR3 nucleotides: TGTGCCATTTCGACCCCAGGGTCTACTGAAGCTTTCTTT.

The sample holds a few counts of this clone. This chain uses TRBV18 with TRBJ2-7, with 8 bases fitting TRBD1. Germline V gives CDR1 KGHSH, CDR2 LQKENI. V dropped 1 base and J dropped 10; count of bases not matched to a gene: 3. This CDR3 is built from 12 residues. CDR3 in DNA: TGTGCCAGCTCACCACAGGACAGGGTCCAGTACTTC. It codes for CASSPQDRVQYF.

The chain couples TRBV4-3 to TRBJ2-3; 9 bases agree with TRBD1. The CDR3 has 15 residues. The junction had 3 bases not matched to a gene; V was cut back by 2 bases and J by 3 bases. Looked up from germline, CDR1 is LGHNA and CDR2 is YSLEER. CDR3 sequence (DNA): TGCGCCAGCAGCCAAACAGGGGGCTGGACAGATACGCAGTATTTT. Its translation is CASSQTGGWTDTQYF.

The gene calls are TRBV3-1 (or the pseudogene TRBV3-2) and TRBJ1-6; TRBD1 is a possible D gene (6 bases). Per germline, CDR1 LGHDT and CDR2 YNNKEL (reference sequence). The CDR3 totals 15 residues. Trimming shortened V by 4 bases and J by 16 bases, and 23 bases separated the two germline ends. CDR3 bases: TGTGCCAGCAGCCCGATTGGCAGGGGCCCCGGAACTCTCCACTTT. Amino acid sequence: CASSPIGRGPGTLHF.

The J gene is TRBJ1-2, the V gene TRBV5-6, with 9 bases matching TRBD1. CDR1 and CDR2 (germline): SGHDT, YYEEEE. The V and J ends lost 0 bases and 5 bases, in that order; junction bases with no gene match: 5. The CDR3 has 15 residues. The CDR3 here is CASSLAGQGRYGYTF. The CDR3 nucleotides are TGTGCCAGCAGCTTGGCCGGACAGGGGAGGTATGGCTACACCTTC. Looking up the rest from reference TRBV5-6 and TRBJ1-2 gives the full variable domain: DAGVTQSPTHLIKTRGQQVTLRCSPKSGHDTVSWYQQALGQGPQFIFQYYEEEERQRGNFPDRFSGHQFPNYSSELNVNALLLGDSALYLCASSLAGQGRYGYTFGSGTRLTVV.

J is TRBJ1-3 and V is TRBV9; D is unclear. The length of the CDR3 is 15 residues. Germline-derived CDR1 and CDR2 are SGDLS and YYNGEE. Trimming removed 3 bases at V and 0 bases at J, with 10 bases between. CDR3 sequence (DNA): TGTGCCAGCAGCGCCCTCTCAGGCTCTGGAAACACCATATATTTT. This gives the protein CASSALSGSGNTIYF.

This chain connects TRBV6-5 to TRBJ2-7; the match to TRBD1 covers 8 bases. The V segment lost 0 bases and the J segment 3 bases; nucleotides outside the gene matches: 4. Germline lookup yields CDR1 MNHEY and CDR2 SVGAGI. The CDR3 extends over 15 amino acids. CDR3 region: CASSYSAGGFYEQYF. As DNA, the CDR3 is TGTGCCAGCAGTTACTCTGCAGGGGGCTTCTACGAGCAGTACTTC.

Only one count was recorded for this clone. This sequence joins TRBV28 and TRBJ1-5; TRBD1 might be the D (6 bases). The CDR3 spans 16 residues. The germline gives CDR1 MDHEN, CDR2 SYDVKM. Between the trimmed V and J ends, which lost 5 bases and 0 bases, there was a span of 14 bases. This chain's CDR3 is CASSLGQINSNQPQHF. CDR3 DNA: TGTGCCAGCAGTCTAGGACAGATAAATAGCAATCAGCCCCAGCATTTT. The entire variable domain, with the rest obtained from reference TRBV28 and TRBJ1-5, is as follows: DVKVTQSSRYLVKRTGEKVFLECVQDMDHENMFWYRQDPGLGLRLIYFSYDVKMKEKGDIPEGYSVSREKKERFSLILESASTNQTSMYLCASSLGQINSNQPQHFGDGTRLSIL.

The rearrangement links TRBV14 to TRBJ1-5, with 7 bases fitting TRBD1. CDR1 is SGHDN and CDR2 is FVKESK in the germline V gene. V lost 5 bases, J lost 3 bases, and 16 bases stayed unmatched. This CDR3 has 18 residues. CDR3 sequence (DNA): TGTGCCAGCAGCGCAATTGAGGCGAGGGACAGATACAATCAGCCCCAGCATTTT. The encoded protein is CASSAIEARDRYNQPQHF.

V and J are TRBV2 and TRBJ2-7; 10 bases line up with TRBD2. The CDR3 extends over 15 amino acids. Germline V CDR1 and CDR2: SNHLY, FYNNEI. Trimming cost V 5 bases and J 0 bases; bases outside gene matches: 4. The CDR3 coding sequence is TGTGCCAGCAGTAGGTTAGCGGGAGGCTCCTACGAGCAGTACTTC. Encoded protein: CASSRLAGGSYEQYF.

J is TRBJ2-3 and V is TRBV7-9; 7 bases fit TRBD1. The germline gives CDR1 SEHNR, CDR2 FQNEAQ (reference sequence). The CDR3 length is 17 residues. V lost 5 bases, J lost 5 bases, and 16 bases stayed unmatched. The CDR3 bases are TGTGCCAGCAGCACAACTACAGGGGCCCAGGGCAGAGATACGCAGTATTTT. This codes for CASSTTTGAQGRDTQYF.

The chain couples TRBV29-1 to TRBJ2-3; TRBD2 aligns across 8 bases. Germline assignment: CDR1 SQVTM and CDR2 ANQGSEA. The CDR3 contains 15 residues. The trim removed 4 bases at V and 5 bases at J, leaving 11 bases unmatched. This chain's CDR3 is CSVVREAPGGDTQYF. CDR3 nucleotide sequence: TGCAGCGTTGTGCGGGAGGCCCCTGGGGGAGATACGCAGTATTTT.

The J gene is TRBJ1-1, the V gene TRBV2; 11 bases agree with TRBD1. Germline values: CDR1 SNHLY, CDR2 FYNNEI. This CDR3 spans 15 amino acids. J was trimmed by 4 bases and V by 6 bases; bases with no gene match: 7. Here the CDR3 DNA reads TGTGCCAGCAGGGGGGACAGGGGGAGGAGCACTGAAGCTTTCTTT. Amino acids: CASRGDRGRSTEAFF. Full variable domain (rest looked up from reference TRBV2 and TRBJ1-1): EPEVTQTPSHQVTQMGQEVILRCVPISNHLYFYWYRQILGQKVEFLVSFYNNEISEKSEIFDDQFSVERPDGSNFTLKIRSTKLEDSAMYFCASRGDRGRSTEAFFGQGTRLTVV.

The genes are TRBV28 and TRBJ1-1; D might be TRBD1 (5 bases). The CDR3 extends over 14 amino acids. Deletions cut 4 bases from V and 6 bases from J, with 15 bases between. Germline CDR1 MDHEN, CDR2 SYDVKM. In nucleotides, the CDR3 is TGTGCCAGCAGTTCGACAGCCCCGAGAGCTGAAGCTTTCTTT. Translating gives CASSSTAPRAEAFF. The whole variable domain, filled in from reference TRBV28 and TRBJ1-1, reads DVKVTQSSRYLVKRTGEKVFLECVQDMDHENMFWYRQDPGLGLRLIYFSYDVKMKEKGDIPEGYSVSREKKERFSLILESASTNQTSMYLCASSSTAPRAEAFFGQGTRLTVV.

The chain employs TRBV10-3 and TRBJ2-4, with 13 nucleotides matching TRBD2. The CDR3 runs to 17 residues. V lost 5 bases to trimming and J lost 0 bases; unmatched junction nucleotides: 4. Germline V gene data show CDR1 as ENHRY and CDR2 as SYGVKD. In DNA, the CDR3 is TGTGCCATCAGTATTGGACTAGCGGGAGAAGCCAAAAACATTCAGTACTTC. Translation gives CAISIGLAGEAKNIQYF.

The chain recombines TRBV7-3 with TRBJ1-2, with D unclear. Trimming pared 5 bases from V and 2 bases from J, leaving 9 bases between. CDR1 and CDR2 (germline): SGHTA, FQGTGA. There are 13 residues in the CDR3. In DNA form, the CDR3 reads TGTGCCAGCAGCCCAACAGCAAACTATGGCTACACCTTC. Translating it yields CASSPTANYGYTF.

This chain joins TRBV9 and TRBJ2-3, with D perhaps TRBD2 (5 bases). This CDR3 comprises 16 residues. Germline lookup yields CDR1 SGDLS and CDR2 YYNGEE. Trimming took 3 bases from V and 0 from J, leaving 14 bases between them. The CDR3 sequence is CASSASPGLSTDTQYF. CDR3 sequence (DNA): TGTGCCAGCAGCGCGAGCCCCGGACTTAGCACAGATACGCAGTATTTT.